The source of this T cell receptor (beta chain) is a study of control samples from healthy donors and cancer patients. Clones were read by immunoSEQ multiplex PCR, and TCRdb kept only the in-frame ones, dropping some. Of around 130,000 clones in the sample, about 88% were seen once. The J segment lost 4 bases and the V segment lost 0 bases, leaving 3 bases of the junction unmatched. The CDR3 is 16 amino acids. Germline loops: CDR1 LGHDT, CDR2 YNNKEL (reference sequence). The chain couples TRBV3-1 (or the pseudogene TRBV3-2) to TRBJ2-1, with TRBD2 identical over 10 bases. Source material: blood. The clonotype comes from a man in his forties or fifties in good health. For the CDR3, the DNA is TGTGCCAGCAGCCAAGAAGCGGGGGGGTTTTACAATGAGCAGTTCTTC. Residues: CASSQEAGGFYNEQFF.